This entry lists 10 T cell receptor beta chains sequenced from one sample in a study of blood T cells in healthy people across ages. Alongside a J-beta primer mix, a sample-barcoded 5' primer served in a second PCR lasting 7 to 11 cycles. From the 5' RACE reads, TCRdb called clonotypes with MiXCR, one entry per CDR3 protein. Here the sample spans about 2 million distinct CDR3 sequences, about 49% being singletons. Sample: blood. Every receptor here comes from a woman aged 40 to 50 in good health.

This clonotype appeared a few times. The V call is TRBV7-9, the J call TRBJ2-1; possibly TRBD1 for D (5 bases). Between the trimmed V and J ends, which lost 1 base and 2 bases, there was a span of 15 bases. Germline lookup yields CDR1 SEHNR and CDR2 FQNEAQ (reference sequence). The CDR3 has 17 residues. The CDR3 nucleotides are TGTGCCAGCAGCTTAGATCCCCGCAGGGTAACCTACAATGAGCAGTTCTTC. Its translation is CASSLDPRRVTYNEQFF.

This rearrangement joins TRBV20-1 to TRBJ2-4, with D possibly matching TRBD2 (6 bases). CDR3 length equals 19 residues. In germline, CDR1 is DFQATT, CDR2 SNEGSKA (reference sequence). V was clipped by 5 bases and J by 0 bases, with 26 bases between them. The CDR3, as DNA: TGCAGTGCTTCTACCTGGGGATGGAGGGGAGATTTAGCCAAAAACATTCAGTACTTC. It codes for CSASTWGWRGDLAKNIQYF.

The V call is TRBV28, the J call TRBJ2-7; D is undetermined. The CDR3 covers 14 residues. From germline, CDR1 is MDHEN and CDR2 SYDVKM. V was pared by 5 bases and J by 7 bases, with 18 bases between. CDR3 amino acids: CASSPLTRPGEQYF. CDR3 DNA: TGTGCCAGCAGTCCTCTTACTCGTCCCGGGGAGCAGTACTTC.

The chain recombines TRBV20-1 with TRBJ1-6, with D maybe TRBD1 (6 bases). V was shortened by 3 bases and J by 8 bases, with 17 bases between the two germline ends. The germline V gene has CDR1 DFQATT and CDR2 SNEGSKA (reference sequence). The CDR3 consists of 15 residues. CDR3 amino acids: CSARYSGVWDSPLHF. The CDR3 DNA sequence: TGCAGTGCTAGGTACTCAGGGGTGTGGGATTCACCCCTCCACTTT.

In DNA form, the CDR3 reads TGTGCCAGCAGTTCACCCGACAGGGGACGAAATCAGCCCCAGCATTTT. This translates into CASSSPDRGRNQPQHF. V and J are TRBV28 and TRBJ1-5; TRBD1 agrees at 8 bases. This CDR3 has 16 residues. V dropped 4 bases and J dropped 4; count of bases not matched to a gene: 9. Germline lookup yields CDR1 MDHEN and CDR2 SYDVKM.

This clonotype was seen only a few times. The genes are TRBV4-3 and TRBJ1-6; D call uncertain. V was cut by 4 bases and J by 8 bases, with 15 bases left in between. CDR3 length equals 15 residues. CDR1 LGHNA and CDR2 YSLEER come from the germline V gene. Here the CDR3 reads CASSRWRAGYSPLHF. CDR3 bases: TGCGCCAGCAGCCGATGGAGGGCTGGTTATTCACCCCTCCACTTT.

The DNA for the CDR3 is TGTGCCAGCTCATTACGACAGGGCGGACAAGAGACCCAGTACTTC. Translated: CASSLRQGGQETQYF. The chain has TRBV18 and TRBJ2-5, with 7 bases matching TRBD1. CDR1 and CDR2 (germline): KGHSH, LQKENI. V lost 5 bases and J lost 2; bases outside the gene matches: 8. This CDR3 is 15 amino acids long. The entire variable domain, with the rest obtained from reference TRBV18 and TRBJ2-5, is as follows: NAGVMQNPRHLVRRRGQEARLRCSPMKGHSHVYWYRQLPEEGLKFMVYLQKENIIDESGMPKERFSAEFPKEGPSILRIQQVVRGDSAAYFCASSLRQGGQETQYFGPGTRLLVL.

This chain links TRBV7-2 with TRBJ1-4; D is unresolved. V lost 0 bases, J lost 2 bases, and 16 bases lay in between. This CDR3 spans 18 amino acids. CDR1 SGHTA and CDR2 FQGNSA come from the germline V gene. The CDR3 DNA reads TGTGCCAGCAGCTTAGCTTCTTTTGGAATGGCTACTAATGAAAAACTGTTTTTT. This sequence encodes CASSLASFGMATNEKLFF.

The chain employs TRBV4-1 and TRBJ1-4; D remains unclear. The germline V gene has CDR1 MGHRA and CDR2 YSYEKL. CDR3 size: 17 residues. V was trimmed by 1 base and J by 0 bases, leaving 12 bases between them. DNA for the CDR3: TGCGCCAGCAGCCAAGTCGCCTCTATTGCAACTAATGAAAAACTGTTTTTT. It is translated as CASSQVASIATNEKLFF.

This clonotype was seen at least ten times. J is TRBJ2-5 and V is TRBV7-2; 8 bases are shared with TRBD2. Germline assignment: CDR1 SGHTA and CDR2 FQGNSA. The CDR3 has 16 residues. V trimming: 2 bases; J trimming: 4 bases; junction bases outside the gene matches: 9. The DNA for the CDR3 is TGTGCCAGCAGCTTATTTTCCGCGGGGGGCGGAGAGACCCAGTACTTC. Encoded protein: CASSLFSAGGGETQYF. The full variable domain, with the rest looked up from reference TRBV7-2 and TRBJ2-5, is GAGVSQSPSNKVTEKGKDVELRCDPISGHTALYWYRQSLGQGLEFLIYFQGNSAPDKSGLPSDRFSAERTGGSVSTLTIQRTQQEDSAVYLCASSLFSAGGGETQYFGPGTRLLVL.